The 18 T cell receptor beta chains reported below all come from one sample, sequenced in a study of T cell responses to AZD1222 COVID-19 vaccine. Clones were sequenced by immunoSEQ multiplex PCR, and TCRdb holds only the in-frame ones, with some missing. The table lists 150,000 or so clones, approximately 87% of them singletons. This material consisted of peripheral blood, taken on day 0 of MenACWY control vaccination. These receptors were taken from an adult in good health.

The rearrangement uses TRBV5-6 and TRBJ2-1; D is uncertain. V was pared by 2 bases and J by 0 bases, with 21 bases between. The length of the CDR3 is 19 residues. Germline assignment: CDR1 SGHDT and CDR2 YYEEEE. The CDR3 coding sequence is TGTGCCAGCAGCTTTAGAGTCTACCAAACCTCGAGCTCCTACAATGAGCAGTTCTTC. Amino acids: CASSFRVYQTSSSYNEQFF.

The chain links TRBV7-9 to TRBJ1-2, with TRBD1 matching 9 bases. This CDR3 is 14 amino acids long. Germline CDR1 SEHNR, CDR2 FQNEAQ (reference sequence). V shed 5 bases, J shed 6 bases, and the junction held 7 bases outside the gene matches. CDR3 loop: CASSAGTGLDGYTF. As DNA, the CDR3 is TGTGCCAGCAGCGCCGGGACAGGGCTCGATGGCTACACCTTC.

The rearrangement uses TRBV28 and TRBJ1-6; 8 bases align to TRBD1. Germline values: CDR1 MDHEN, CDR2 SYDVKM. V dropped 6 bases and J dropped 5; count of bases not matched to a gene: 3. This CDR3 is 14 amino acids long. In DNA form, the CDR3 reads TGTGCCAGCAGGCCGGACAGGGATAATTCACCCCTCCACTTT. It specifies CASRPDRDNSPLHF.

The chain carries TRBV10-3 and TRBJ1-2; 9 bases map to TRBD1. Germline assignment: CDR1 ENHRY and CDR2 SYGVKD. There are 15 residues in the CDR3. Trimming took 6 bases from V and 7 from J; bases not matched to a gene: 12. CDR3 sequence: CAIRSEGQGEGGYTF. CDR3 bases: TGTGCCATCAGGTCTGAGGGACAGGGAGAAGGTGGCTACACCTTC.

The rearrangement links TRBV2 to TRBJ1-5; 9 bases map to TRBD1. The CDR3 has 13 residues. Germline V gene data show CDR1 as SNHLY and CDR2 as FYNNEI. V shed 6 bases, J shed 8 bases, and the junction held 5 bases outside the gene matches. CDR3 residues: CASRTGGREPQHF. The CDR3 bases are TGTGCCAGCAGGACAGGGGGTCGGGAGCCCCAGCATTTT. The full variable domain, rest sourced from reference TRBV2 and TRBJ1-5, is EPEVTQTPSHQVTQMGQEVILRCVPISNHLYFYWYRQILGQKVEFLVSFYNNEISEKSEIFDDQFSVERPDGSNFTLKIRSTKLEDSAMYFCASRTGGREPQHFGDGTRLSIL.

This clone was seen only once. The gene calls are TRBV19 and TRBJ2-2; D is perhaps TRBD1 or TRBD2 (5 bases each). Germline values: CDR1 LNHDA, CDR2 SQIVND (reference sequence). With 1 base removed from V and 5 bases from J, the gap between germline ends came to 11 bases. The CDR3 runs 15 residues. CDR3 sequence (DNA): TGTGCCAGTAGTATAGGAGGGGTCAGGACCGGGGAGCTGTTTTTT. Its translation is CASSIGGVRTGELFF. Full variable domain (remainder filled in from reference TRBV19 and TRBJ2-2): DGGITQSPKYLFRKEGQNVTLSCEQNLNHDAMYWYRQDPGQGLRLIYYSQIVNDFQKGDIAEGYSVSREKKESFPLTVTSAQKNPTAFYLCASSIGGVRTGELFFGEGSRLTVL.

The chain links TRBV9 to TRBJ2-5; tentatively, D is TRBD1 (5 bases). Germline-derived CDR1 and CDR2 are SGDLS and YYNGEE. This CDR3 is 14 amino acids long. The ends were cut back, 0 bases at V and 1 base at J, with 7 bases in the middle. The CDR3 DNA is TGTGCCAGCAGCGTAGGGGGCAGCCAAGAGACCCAGTACTTC. Protein: CASSVGGSQETQYF.

This clone has a single count. Germline and junction disagree at one end, which may indicate a read error. V and J are TRBV7-9 and TRBJ2-7, with TRBD2 as a possible D gene (6 bases). Germline V gene lookup returns CDR1 SEHNR and CDR2 FQNEAQ (reference sequence). CDR3 length: 11 residues. CDR3: CASGRLYEQYF. The CDR3 DNA follows: TGCGCCTCAGGGAGGCTCTACGAGCAGTACTTC.

This chain links TRBV29-1 with TRBJ2-3, with TRBD2 matching over 7 bases. The CDR3 has 14 amino acids. The ends lost 2 bases at V and 0 bases at J; junction bases unmatched: 2. The germline gives CDR1 SQVTM, CDR2 ANQGSEA. This CDR3 reads CSVERGLSTDTQYF. CDR3 DNA sequence: TGCAGCGTTGAACGGGGACTAAGCACAGATACGCAGTATTTT.

This clone came up a few times. The chain joins TRBV20-1 to TRBJ2-1; D remains unclear. Per germline, CDR1 DFQATT and CDR2 SNEGSKA (reference sequence). V was pared by 3 bases and J by 7 bases, with 10 bases between. This CDR3 spans 12 amino acids. DNA of the CDR3: TGCAGTGCTAGTCGGTCGCTAAATGAGCAGTTCTTC. Its protein product is CSASRSLNEQFF.

The chain carries TRBV7-9 and TRBJ2-1; TRBD2 matches 8 bases. Germline CDR1 SEHNR, CDR2 FQNEAQ (reference sequence). The V and J ends lost 6 bases and 9 bases, in that order; junction bases with no gene match: 7. The CDR3 is 13 residues long. The CDR3 here is CASSPLTSGEQFF. The CDR3 DNA sequence: TGTGCCAGCAGTCCTCTTACTAGCGGTGAGCAGTTCTTC.

The chain is built from TRBV15 and TRBJ1-2, with D hard to call. Germline values: CDR1 LNHNV, CDR2 YYDKDF (reference sequence). Trimming shortened V by 5 bases and J by 5 bases, and 12 bases separated the two germline ends. CDR3 size: 13 residues. Here the CDR3 reads CATSPLFLYGYTF. The CDR3 nucleotides are TGTGCCACCAGCCCACTCTTTTTATATGGCTACACCTTC.

This chain links TRBV19 with TRBJ1-1, with D uncertain. Trimming removed 5 bases at V and 1 base at J, with 14 bases between. In germline, CDR1 is LNHDA, CDR2 SQIVND (reference sequence). The CDR3 has 15 residues. CDR3 in amino acids: CASSFWAGGNTEAFF. The CDR3 bases are TGTGCCAGTAGTTTCTGGGCAGGAGGGAACACTGAAGCTTTCTTT. Full variable domain (missing parts from reference TRBV19 and TRBJ1-1): DGGITQSPKYLFRKEGQNVTLSCEQNLNHDAMYWYRQDPGQGLRLIYYSQIVNDFQKGDIAEGYSVSREKKESFPLTVTSAQKNPTAFYLCASSFWAGGNTEAFFGQGTRLTVV.

This clone occurred a few times. The chain employs TRBV6-5 and TRBJ1-1; 8 bases agree with TRBD1. The CDR3 covers 13 residues. After removal of 6 bases from V and 11 bases from J, the junction contained 11 bases not matched to a gene. Germline V gene lookup returns CDR1 MNHEY and CDR2 SVGAGI. For the CDR3, the DNA is TGTGCCAGCAGCCCCACCCTACAGGGGGTGGCTTTCTTT. Amino acids: CASSPTLQGVAFF.

This chain uses TRBV6-5 with TRBJ2-1, with D perhaps TRBD1 (5 bases). Germline CDR1 MNHEY, CDR2 SVGAGI. The CDR3 totals 16 residues. Trimming shortened V by 1 base and J by 6 bases, and 16 bases separated the two germline ends. The CDR3 nucleotides are TGTGCCAGCAGTTACTTCCGTGGGTCCAGGGCCAATGAGCAGTTCTTC. Protein: CASSYFRGSRANEQFF.

The chain employs TRBV7-2 and TRBJ2-7; weak D call: TRBD2 (6 bases). The CDR3 spans 18 residues. Trimming stripped 1 base from V and 1 base from J, with 20 bases between. The germline V gene has CDR1 SGHTA and CDR2 FQGNSA. The CDR3 DNA follows: TGTGCCAGCAGCTTAGTTGTTGTAACGATCGGGAGTTCCTACGAGCAGTACTTC. Its translation: CASSLVVVTIGSSYEQYF.

The chain carries TRBV9 and TRBJ2-7; 10 bases line up with TRBD2. Germline-derived CDR1 and CDR2 are SGDLS and YYNGEE. V was pared by 4 bases and J by 1 base, with 8 bases of the junction left unmatched. This CDR3 contains 16 residues. The CDR3 is CASSPQTSGLSYEQYF. The CDR3 DNA reads TGTGCCAGCAGCCCCCAGACTAGCGGGTTATCCTACGAGCAGTACTTC.

V is TRBV28 and J is TRBJ2-1; 10 nucleotides line up with TRBD2. Germline trimming cut 4 bases from V and 9 bases from J; bases unmatched to any gene: 9. This CDR3 is 15 amino acids long. Germline CDR1 reads MDHEN; CDR2 reads SYDVKM. The CDR3: CASSSIAGGHPEQFF. The CDR3 DNA follows: TGTGCCAGCAGTTCAATAGCGGGAGGTCATCCTGAGCAGTTCTTC.